Below are 32 T cell receptor beta chains sequenced from a single sample in a study of T cell responses to AZD1222 COVID-19 vaccine. Data came from immunoSEQ multiplex PCR; TCRdb stores just in-frame clones and leaves some out. This repertoire shows about 91,000 clones, roughly 92% found once; its top ten account for less than 4%. This specimen was peripheral blood, taken 28 days after the second AZD1222 dose. These receptors were taken from an adult who received the AZD1222 COVID-19 vaccine.

Note on this clone: Other DNA sequences from this sample encode an identical CDR3 as well. The chain recombines TRBV5-1 with TRBJ1-1; no firm D call. This CDR3 region has 14 residues. V was cut by 0 bases and J by 1 base, with 7 bases left in between. The germline gives CDR1 SGHRS, CDR2 YFSETQ. The CDR3: CASSLGPSNTEAFF. In DNA, the CDR3 is TGCGCCAGCAGCTTGGGACCATCGAACACTGAAGCTTTCTTT.

This clone was seen only once. In DNA, the CDR3 is TGTGCCAGCACCCTACGGACAGGAGGAAACACCATATATTTT. Its translation is CASTLRTGGNTIYF. This rearrangement joins TRBV3-1 (or the pseudogene TRBV3-2) to TRBJ1-3; 7 bases line up with TRBD1. CDR3 length: 14 amino acids. The V gene's germline CDR1 is LGHDT and CDR2 YNNKEL (reference sequence). V lost 7 bases to trimming and J lost 4 bases; unmatched junction nucleotides: 7.

V usage is TRBV5-1 and J usage is TRBJ2-5, with 7 bases matching TRBD2. CDR3 length equals 13 residues. Trimming cost V 4 bases and J 4 bases; bases outside gene matches: 4. Germline assignment: CDR1 SGHRS and CDR2 YFSETQ. The CDR3 DNA reads as TGCGCCAGCAGCCGGGACTACCCAGAGACCCAGTACTTC. Protein product: CASSRDYPETQYF.

The CDR3: CASSEASNQPQHF. The CDR3 nucleotides are TGTGCCAGCAGTGAAGCTTCTAATCAGCCCCAGCATTTT. This chain uses TRBV6-1 with TRBJ1-5; D is undetermined. The germline V gene encodes CDR1 MNHNS and CDR2 SASEGT. CDR3 length: 13 residues. Trimming took 0 bases from V and 4 from J, leaving 4 bases between them.

This clone was recorded once. The chain links TRBV9 to TRBJ1-5; 8 bases are a match to TRBD1. J lost 6 bases, V lost 4 bases, and 6 bases had no gene match. Germline CDR1 reads SGDLS; CDR2 reads YYNGEE. CDR3 length equals 14 residues. The CDR3 region is CASSQGQGSQPQHF. The DNA for the CDR3 is TGTGCCAGCAGCCAAGGACAGGGCAGTCAGCCCCAGCATTTT.

The CDR3 sequence: CAISDLAGISYEQYF. CDR3 nucleotide sequence: TGTGCCATCAGTGACTTAGCGGGGATCTCCTACGAGCAGTACTTC. This sequence joins TRBV10-3 and TRBJ2-7; 8 bases map to TRBD2. CDR3 length equals 15 residues. CDR1 is ENHRY, CDR2 SYGVKD, per germline. V gave up 3 bases and J gave up 0 bases; unmatched junction bases: 4.

The rearrangement joins TRBV5-1 to TRBJ2-5; D might be TRBD1 or TRBD2, each matching 5 bases. The CDR3 has 13 amino acids. From germline, CDR1 is SGHRS and CDR2 YFSETQ. Trimming pared 0 bases from V and 5 bases from J, leaving 8 bases between. Here the CDR3 reads CASSLGGKETQYF. CDR3 in DNA: TGCGCCAGCAGCTTGGGGGGGAAGGAGACCCAGTACTTC.

The genes are TRBV5-4 and TRBJ2-7, with 7 positions matching TRBD1. Trimming at V came to 5 bases and at J to 0 bases, leaving 8 bases not matched to a gene. The CDR3 is 15 amino acids. Germline CDR1 reads SGHNT; CDR2 reads YYREEE (reference sequence). CDR3 in DNA: TGTGCCAGCAGTTCCTCCCGGGACAGCTCCTACGAGCAGTACTTC. It is translated as CASSSSRDSSYEQYF.

The chain uses TRBV6-5 and TRBJ2-5, with 7 bases that match TRBD1. The germline gives CDR1 MNHEY, CDR2 SVGAGI. This CDR3 spans 15 amino acids. With 2 bases clipped from V and 4 bases from J, the junction kept 7 bases outside the gene matches. CDR3 amino acids: CASSYRRGRGETQYF. Written as DNA, the CDR3 is TGTGCCAGCAGTTACCGAAGGGGGCGCGGAGAGACCCAGTACTTC.

This chain links TRBV6-6 with TRBJ2-3, with D possibly being TRBD1 or TRBD2 (5 bases each). CDR1 MNHNY and CDR2 SVGAGI come from the germline V gene (reference sequence). V lost 0 bases, J lost 13 bases, and 20 bases lay in between. CDR3 length: 15 amino acids. The CDR3 DNA is TGTGCCAGCAGTTACTCGGAGGCTGCCGGTAGAGGGGAGTATTTT. Its protein is CASSYSEAAGRGEYF.

The genes are TRBV2 and TRBJ2-2; 11 nucleotides match TRBD1. The germline CDR1 and CDR2 sequences are SNHLY and FYNNEI. J lost 6 bases, V lost 6 bases, and 6 bases had no gene match. The CDR3 spans 15 residues. CDR3 sequence (DNA): TGTGCCAGCAGGCCCGGACAGGGGGCGCCCGGGGAGCTGTTTTTT. Its protein product is CASRPGQGAPGELFF.

V and J are TRBV4-3 and TRBJ1-2; a weak D match, TRBD1 (6 bases). The V and J ends lost 3 bases and 4 bases respectively, with 15 bases between them. The CDR3 covers 15 residues. The germline V gene has CDR1 LGHNA and CDR2 YSLEER. The CDR3: CASSQTTGSGYGYTF. Here the CDR3 DNA reads TGCGCCAGCAGCCAGACCACAGGGTCGGGCTATGGCTACACCTTC.

The chain joins TRBV28 to TRBJ2-1, with D tentatively TRBD1 (6 bases). V shed 5 bases and J shed 1 base, with 9 bases lying between them. There are 14 residues in the CDR3. Germline lookup yields CDR1 MDHEN and CDR2 SYDVKM. CDR3 bases: TGTGCCAGCAGTACGACAGGATCCTACAATGAGCAGTTCTTC. Protein: CASSTTGSYNEQFF.

In regard to this clone: The same CDR3 arises from other DNA sequences in this sample as well. This chain joins TRBV7-3 and TRBJ1-1, with TRBD1 matching 8 bases. CDR3 size: 13 residues. The germline CDR1 and CDR2 sequences are SGHTA and FQGTGA. V shed 3 bases and J 5 bases; nucleotides not matched to a gene: 2. DNA of the CDR3: TGTGCCAGCAGCTTGGACAGGGATACTGAAGCTTTCTTT. It encodes CASSLDRDTEAFF.

This clone occurred once. The chain employs TRBV20-1 and TRBJ1-2; D call uncertain. This CDR3 contains 11 residues. Per germline, CDR1 DFQATT and CDR2 SNEGSKA (reference sequence). Trimming removed 0 bases from V and 8 bases from J, with 7 bases in between. The CDR3 sequence is CSARDENGYTF. The CDR3, as DNA: TGCAGTGCTAGAGATGAAAACGGCTACACCTTC.

V and J are TRBV28 and TRBJ2-1; D assignment may be TRBD1 or TRBD2 (5 bases each). The CDR3 spans 14 residues. The germline V gene has CDR1 MDHEN and CDR2 SYDVKM. The V and J ends lost 5 bases and 4 bases respectively, with 12 bases between them. CDR3 loop: CASSPGRFYNEQFF. As DNA, the CDR3 is TGTGCCAGCAGTCCGGGACGGTTTTACAATGAGCAGTTCTTC.

V usage is TRBV6-5 and J usage is TRBJ1-1; TRBD1 aligns across 7 bases. V dropped 6 bases and J dropped 6; count of bases not matched to a gene: 4. The germline CDR1 and CDR2 sequences are MNHEY and SVGAGI. The CDR3 is 12 residues long. CDR3 sequence reads: CASSRTGAEAFF. The CDR3 DNA is TGTGCCAGCAGCCGCACAGGGGCTGAAGCTTTCTTT.

This chain connects TRBV6-4 to TRBJ2-5; TRBD1 matches at 12 bases. The germline V gene encodes CDR1 MRHNA and CDR2 SNTAGT. V shed 6 bases and J 4 bases; nucleotides not matched to a gene: 9. There are 16 residues in the CDR3. CDR3: CASRGGGQGALETQYF. The CDR3 DNA reads as TGTGCCAGCAGGGGCGGGGGACAGGGGGCTCTAGAGACCCAGTACTTC.

V gene TRBV30 combines with J gene TRBJ2-7; possible D gene TRBD2, 5 bases. V was shortened by 3 bases and J by 6 bases, with 12 bases between the two germline ends. Germline V gene sequence: CDR1 GTSNPN, CDR2 SVGIG (reference sequence). This CDR3 region has 12 residues. The CDR3 DNA follows: TGTGCCTGGAGCCCGGGAATGTCCGAGCAGTACTTC. Amino acid sequence: CAWSPGMSEQYF.

The rearrangement joins TRBV5-1 to TRBJ2-2; D assignment may be TRBD1 or TRBD2 (5 bases each). Germline V gene data show CDR1 as SGHRS and CDR2 as YFSETQ. Trimming left V 0 bases short and J 4 bases short, with 7 bases between. The CDR3 contains 14 residues. This CDR3 reads CASSLVRGTGELFF. In DNA, the CDR3 is TGCGCCAGCAGCTTGGTGAGGGGCACCGGGGAGCTGTTTTTT.

V is TRBV10-3 and J is TRBJ1-1; D is unclear. The germline gives CDR1 ENHRY, CDR2 SYGVKD. This CDR3 region has 14 residues. Trimming pared 4 bases from V and 1 base from J, leaving 10 bases between. As DNA, the CDR3 is TGTGCCATCAGTGCCTGGACGCCGAACACTGAAGCTTTCTTT. This translates into CAISAWTPNTEAFF.

The genes are TRBV11-2 and TRBJ1-2, with D perhaps TRBD1 (5 bases). Germline assignment: CDR1 SGHAT and CDR2 FQNNGV. V was cut by 5 bases and J by 2 bases, with 12 bases left in between. The CDR3 contains 14 residues. DNA of the CDR3: TGTGCCAGCAGCCCCAGGGCGCCAAACTATGGCTACACCTTC. Translating it yields CASSPRAPNYGYTF.

The rearrangement uses TRBV6-2 or TRBV6-3 and TRBJ2-2; 11 bases align to TRBD1. This CDR3 spans 15 amino acids. J was trimmed by 7 bases and V by 6 bases; bases with no gene match: 7. CDR1 is MNHEY, CDR2 SVGEGT, per germline. DNA for the CDR3: TGTGCCAGCAGCGAGGACAGGGGGCAGGGCGGGGAGCTGTTTTTT. It yields the protein CASSEDRGQGGELFF.

The gene calls are TRBV19 and TRBJ2-7; 8 bases fit TRBD1. V lost 11 bases to trimming and J lost 2 bases; unmatched junction nucleotides: 8. This CDR3 has 13 amino acids. Germline V lookup: CDR1 LNHDA, CDR2 SQIVND (reference sequence). CDR3 nucleotide sequence: TGTGCCCCAAAGGGACAGGAGACCTACGAGCAGTACTTC. This sequence encodes CAPKGQETYEQYF.

The sample holds one count of this clone. The chain joins TRBV28 to TRBJ1-4; 7 nucleotides agree with TRBD1. V dropped 4 bases and J dropped 8; count of bases not matched to a gene: 7. There are 14 residues in the CDR3. Looked up from germline, CDR1 is MDHEN and CDR2 is SYDVKM. The CDR3 reads CASSSGGALEKLFF. CDR3 nucleotide sequence: TGTGCCAGCAGTTCAGGGGGGGCCTTAGAAAAACTGTTTTTT.

This rearrangement joins TRBV5-1 to TRBJ2-6, with D unclear. This CDR3 comprises 18 residues. V shed 0 bases and J shed 0 bases, with 13 bases lying between them. From germline, CDR1 is SGHRS and CDR2 YFSETQ. The CDR3 coding sequence is TGCGCCAGCAGCTTGGCCGGGTCCCTCGGCTCTGGGGCCAACGTCCTGACTTTC. Amino acid sequence: CASSLAGSLGSGANVLTF. Full variable domain (rest looked up from reference TRBV5-1 and TRBJ2-6): KAGVTQTPRYLIKTRGQQVTLSCSPISGHRSVSWYQQTPGQGLQFLFEYFSETQRNKGNFPGRFSGRQFSNSRSEMNVSTLELGDSALYLCASSLAGSLGSGANVLTFGAGSRLTVL.

The chain uses TRBV19 and TRBJ1-4, with D tentatively TRBD1 (5 bases). The CDR3 is 14 amino acids. V was trimmed by 4 bases and J by 6 bases, leaving 12 bases between them. Germline loops: CDR1 LNHDA, CDR2 SQIVND (reference sequence). The CDR3 DNA is TGTGCCAGTAGTACCCGTCGGGGGGATGAAAAACTGTTTTTT. This encodes CASSTRRGDEKLFF.

The chain carries TRBV6-5 and TRBJ1-1; tentatively, D is TRBD1 (5 bases). V lost 7 bases and J 0 bases, leaving 12 bases between the germline ends. From germline, CDR1 is MNHEY and CDR2 SVGAGI. This CDR3 region has 14 residues. The CDR3 loop reads CASNPSRVNTEAFF. CDR3 nucleotides: TGTGCCAGCAACCCCTCCAGGGTGAACACTGAAGCTTTCTTT.

J is TRBJ2-7 and V is TRBV7-9; D might be TRBD2 (7 bases). The V gene's germline CDR1 is SEHNR and CDR2 FQNEAQ (reference sequence). The CDR3 is 15 residues long. The V gene lost 2 bases and the J gene lost 0 bases, with 11 bases spanning the gap. The CDR3 DNA sequence: TGTGCCAGCAGCTTATGGGAGGGGGTCTCCTACGAGCAGTACTTC. It codes for CASSLWEGVSYEQYF. Drawing the rest from reference TRBV7-9 and TRBJ2-7, the complete variable domain is DTGVSQNPRHKITKRGQNVTFRCDPISEHNRLYWYRQTLGQGPEFLTYFQNEAQLEKSRLLSDRFSAERPKGSFSTLEIQRTEQGDSAMYLCASSLWEGVSYEQYFGPGTRLTVT.

This clone showed up just once. This chain connects TRBV18 to TRBJ1-1, with 7 bases matching TRBD1. The CDR3 is made up of 13 amino acids. Trimming cost V 6 bases and J 6 bases; bases outside gene matches: 7. CDR1 and CDR2 (germline): KGHSH, LQKENI. The CDR3 nucleotides are TGTGCCAGCTCGCCTACAGGGGTCTCTGAAGCTTTCTTT. Its translation is CASSPTGVSEAFF.

The rearrangement joins TRBV6-1 to TRBJ1-2; D uncertain. Germline V gene lookup returns CDR1 MNHNS and CDR2 SASEGT. The CDR3 has 16 residues. The V end lost 1 base, the J end lost 1 base, and 13 bases lay between the germline ends. Written as DNA, the CDR3 is TGTGCCAGCAGTGAAGTTGGTTTCGGTTATAACTATGGCTACACCTTC. Amino acids: CASSEVGFGYNYGYTF.

The J gene is TRBJ1-2, the V gene TRBV9; a possible D gene is TRBD1 (5 bases). This CDR3 is 14 amino acids long. V lost 4 bases and J lost 4, with 14 bases in between. Germline V CDR1 and CDR2: SGDLS, YYNGEE. As DNA, the CDR3 is TGTGCCAGCAGCCTTCCCGGGACGGTCTATGGCTACACCTTC. This encodes CASSLPGTVYGYTF.